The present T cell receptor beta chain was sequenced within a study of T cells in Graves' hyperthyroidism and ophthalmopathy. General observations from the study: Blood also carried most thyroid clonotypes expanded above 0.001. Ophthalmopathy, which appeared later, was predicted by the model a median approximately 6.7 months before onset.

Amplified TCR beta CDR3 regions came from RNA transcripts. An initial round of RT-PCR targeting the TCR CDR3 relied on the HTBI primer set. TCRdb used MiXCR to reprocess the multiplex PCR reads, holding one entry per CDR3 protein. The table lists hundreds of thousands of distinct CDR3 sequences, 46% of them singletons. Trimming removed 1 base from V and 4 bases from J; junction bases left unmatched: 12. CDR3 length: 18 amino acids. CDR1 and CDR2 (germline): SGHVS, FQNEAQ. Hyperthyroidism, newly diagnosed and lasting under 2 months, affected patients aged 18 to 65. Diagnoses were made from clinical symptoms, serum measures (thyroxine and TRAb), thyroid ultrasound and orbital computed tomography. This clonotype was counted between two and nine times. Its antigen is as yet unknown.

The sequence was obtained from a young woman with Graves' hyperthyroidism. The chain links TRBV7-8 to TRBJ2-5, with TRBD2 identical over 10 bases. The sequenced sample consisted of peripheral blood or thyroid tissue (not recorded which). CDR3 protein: CASSLGPSGSYGGETQYF. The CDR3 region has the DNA TGTGCCAGCAGCTTAGGCCCTAGCGGGAGCTACGGGGGAGAGACCCAGTACTTC.